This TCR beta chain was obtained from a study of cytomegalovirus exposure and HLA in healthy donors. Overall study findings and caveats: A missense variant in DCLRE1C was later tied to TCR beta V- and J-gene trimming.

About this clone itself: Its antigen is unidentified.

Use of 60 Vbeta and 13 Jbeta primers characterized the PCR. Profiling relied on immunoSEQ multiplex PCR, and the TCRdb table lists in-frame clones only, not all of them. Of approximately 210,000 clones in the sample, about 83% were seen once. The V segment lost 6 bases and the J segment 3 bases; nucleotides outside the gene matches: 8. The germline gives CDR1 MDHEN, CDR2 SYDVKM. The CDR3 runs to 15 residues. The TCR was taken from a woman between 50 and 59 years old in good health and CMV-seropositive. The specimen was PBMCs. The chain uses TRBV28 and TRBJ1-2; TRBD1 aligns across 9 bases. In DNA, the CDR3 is TGTGCCAGCAGCTCCTCGGGACAGGGAGACTATGGCTACACCTTC. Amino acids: CASSSSGQGDYGYTF.